The present T cell receptor (beta chain) was sequenced within a study of T cells in localized non-small cell lung cancer. Notes on the study in general: Adjacent lung held a median roughly 50 of the top 100 tumor clones. Measurement of T cell clonality placed uninvolved adjacent lung highest, above the level in tumor.

To note about this clone: Its antigen is unknown.

Generated by immunoSEQ multiplex PCR, the TCRdb table keeps only in-frame clones and is missing some. This table has approximately 3,600 clones, about 25% appearing once. The V segment lost 3 bases and the J segment 4 bases; nucleotides outside the gene matches: 10. The CDR3 covers 17 residues. The germline CDR1 and CDR2 sequences are SGHNT and YENEEA. V gene TRBV11-3 combines with J gene TRBJ2-3; 10 nucleotides line up with TRBD2. This material consisted of lung tumor tissue, taken before any cancer treatment. The origin of this receptor is a woman aged 35 to 70 with stage I lung adenocarcinoma. CDR3 sequence reads: CASSLSFDSGRSDTQYF. DNA for the CDR3: TGTGCCAGCAGCTTGTCTTTCGATAGCGGGAGGTCAGATACGCAGTATTTT.